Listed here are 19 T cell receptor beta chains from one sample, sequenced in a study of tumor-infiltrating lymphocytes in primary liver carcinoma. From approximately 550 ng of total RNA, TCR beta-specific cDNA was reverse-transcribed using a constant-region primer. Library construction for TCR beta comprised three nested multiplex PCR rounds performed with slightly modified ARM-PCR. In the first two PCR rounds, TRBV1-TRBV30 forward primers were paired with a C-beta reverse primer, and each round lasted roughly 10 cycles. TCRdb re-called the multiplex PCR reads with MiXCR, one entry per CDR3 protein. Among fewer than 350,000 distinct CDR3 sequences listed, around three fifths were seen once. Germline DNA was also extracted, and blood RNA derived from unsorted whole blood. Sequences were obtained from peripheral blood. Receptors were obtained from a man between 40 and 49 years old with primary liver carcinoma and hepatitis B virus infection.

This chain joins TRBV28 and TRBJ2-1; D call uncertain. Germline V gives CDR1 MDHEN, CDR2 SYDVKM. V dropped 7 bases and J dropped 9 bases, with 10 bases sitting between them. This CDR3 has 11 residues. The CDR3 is CASTLRSEQFF. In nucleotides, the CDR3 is TGTGCCAGCACCTTGAGGTCTGAGCAGTTCTTC.

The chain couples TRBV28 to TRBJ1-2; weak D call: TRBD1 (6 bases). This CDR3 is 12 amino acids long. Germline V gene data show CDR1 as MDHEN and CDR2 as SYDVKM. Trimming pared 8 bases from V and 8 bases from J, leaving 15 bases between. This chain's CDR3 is CASQIRTAGYTF. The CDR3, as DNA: TGTGCCAGCCAGATTAGGACAGCAGGCTACACCTTC.

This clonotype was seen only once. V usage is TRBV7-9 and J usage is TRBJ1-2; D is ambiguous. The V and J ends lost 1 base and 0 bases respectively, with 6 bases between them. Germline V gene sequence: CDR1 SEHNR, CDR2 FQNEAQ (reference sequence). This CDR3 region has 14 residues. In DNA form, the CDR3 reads TGTGCCAGCAGCTTAGTGGAAACTAACTATGGCTACACCTTC. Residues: CASSLVETNYGYTF.

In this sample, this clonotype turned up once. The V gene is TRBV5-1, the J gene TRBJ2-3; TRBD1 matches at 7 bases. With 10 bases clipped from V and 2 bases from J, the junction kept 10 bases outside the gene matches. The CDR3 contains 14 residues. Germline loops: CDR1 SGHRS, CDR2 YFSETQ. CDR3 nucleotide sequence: TGCGCCTGCCGGGACAGCCGGGACACAGATACGCAGTATTTT. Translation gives CACRDSRDTDTQYF.

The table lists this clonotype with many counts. CDR3 amino acids: CAISEVAGGPRNEQFF. CDR3 in DNA: TGTGCCATCAGTGAAGTAGCGGGAGGGCCTCGGAATGAGCAGTTCTTC. The J gene is TRBJ2-1, the V gene TRBV10-3; 11 nucleotides align to TRBD2. In germline, CDR1 is ENHRY, CDR2 SYGVKD. The CDR3 is 16 amino acids. V was clipped by 3 bases and J by 7 bases; unmatched bases: 8.

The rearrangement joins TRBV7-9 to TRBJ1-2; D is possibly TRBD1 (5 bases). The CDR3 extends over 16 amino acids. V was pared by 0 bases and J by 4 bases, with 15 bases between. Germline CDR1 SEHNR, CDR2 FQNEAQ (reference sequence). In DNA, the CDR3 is TGTGCCAGCAGCTTAGCGAGGGGAGGGTACGCCTATGGCTACACCTTC. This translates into CASSLARGGYAYGYTF.

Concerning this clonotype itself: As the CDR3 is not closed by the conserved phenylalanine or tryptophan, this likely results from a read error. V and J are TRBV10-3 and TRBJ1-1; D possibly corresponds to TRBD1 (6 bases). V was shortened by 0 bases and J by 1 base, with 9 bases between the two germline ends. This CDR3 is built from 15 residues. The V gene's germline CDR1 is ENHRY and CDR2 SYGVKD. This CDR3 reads CAISESSRGNTEAFY. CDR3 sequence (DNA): TGTGCCATCAGTGAGTCGAGCAGGGGGAACACTGAAGCTTTCTAT.

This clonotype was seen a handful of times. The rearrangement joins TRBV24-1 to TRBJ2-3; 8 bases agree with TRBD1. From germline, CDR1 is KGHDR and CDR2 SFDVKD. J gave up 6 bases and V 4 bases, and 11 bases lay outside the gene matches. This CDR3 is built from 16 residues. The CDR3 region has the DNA TGTGCCACCAGTGACCCACGGACAGGGCAAGGGGATACGCAGTATTTT. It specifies CATSDPRTGQGDTQYF.

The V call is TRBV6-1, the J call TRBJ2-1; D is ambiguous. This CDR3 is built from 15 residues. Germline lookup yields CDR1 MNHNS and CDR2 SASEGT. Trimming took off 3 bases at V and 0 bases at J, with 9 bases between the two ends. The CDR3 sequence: CASSEWMDSYNEQFF. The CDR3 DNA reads TGTGCCAGCAGTGAGTGGATGGACTCCTACAATGAGCAGTTCTTC.

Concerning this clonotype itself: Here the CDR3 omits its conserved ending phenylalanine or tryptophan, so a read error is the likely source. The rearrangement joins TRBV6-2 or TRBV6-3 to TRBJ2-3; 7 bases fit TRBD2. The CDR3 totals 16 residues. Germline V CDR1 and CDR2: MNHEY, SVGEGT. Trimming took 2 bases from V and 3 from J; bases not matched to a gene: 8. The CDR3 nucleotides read TGTGCCAGCAGTTACCTAGTGGGAGGGCCGACAGATACGCAGTATTCT. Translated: CASSYLVGGPTDTQYS.

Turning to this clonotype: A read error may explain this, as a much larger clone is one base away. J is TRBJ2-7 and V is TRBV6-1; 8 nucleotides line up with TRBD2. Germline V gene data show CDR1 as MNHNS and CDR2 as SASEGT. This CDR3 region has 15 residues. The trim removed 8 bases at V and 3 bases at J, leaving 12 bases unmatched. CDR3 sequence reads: CASGWKAGEVYEQYF. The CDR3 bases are TGTGCCAGCGGCTGGAAAGCGGGAGAGGTCTACGAGCAGTACTTC.

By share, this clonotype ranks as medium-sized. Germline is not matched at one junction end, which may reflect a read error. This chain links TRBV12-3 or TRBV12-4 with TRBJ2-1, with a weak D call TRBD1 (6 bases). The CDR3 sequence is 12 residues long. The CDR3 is CASSLGGNEQFF. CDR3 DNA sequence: TGTGCCAGCAGCTTAGGGGGCAATGAGCAGTTCTTC.

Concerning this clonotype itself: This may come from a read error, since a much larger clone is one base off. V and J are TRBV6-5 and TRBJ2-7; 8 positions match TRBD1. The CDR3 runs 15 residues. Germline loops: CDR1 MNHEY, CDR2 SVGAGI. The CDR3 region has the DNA TGTGCCAGCAGAGATAGGACAGGGCACTCCTACAAGCAGTACTTC. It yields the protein CASRDRTGHSYKQYF.

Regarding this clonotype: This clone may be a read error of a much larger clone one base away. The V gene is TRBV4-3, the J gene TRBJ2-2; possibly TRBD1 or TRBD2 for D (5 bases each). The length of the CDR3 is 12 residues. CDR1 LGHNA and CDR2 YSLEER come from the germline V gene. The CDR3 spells CTSSRPGRELFF. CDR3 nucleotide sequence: TGCACCAGCAGTAGACCGGGGCGGGAGCTGTTTTTT.

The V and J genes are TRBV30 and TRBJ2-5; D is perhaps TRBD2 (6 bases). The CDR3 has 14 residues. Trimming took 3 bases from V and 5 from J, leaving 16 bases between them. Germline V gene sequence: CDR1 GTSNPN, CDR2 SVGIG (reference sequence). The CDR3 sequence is CAWRGGDHGETQYF. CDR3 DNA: TGTGCCTGGAGAGGCGGGGACCACGGGGAGACCCAGTACTTC.

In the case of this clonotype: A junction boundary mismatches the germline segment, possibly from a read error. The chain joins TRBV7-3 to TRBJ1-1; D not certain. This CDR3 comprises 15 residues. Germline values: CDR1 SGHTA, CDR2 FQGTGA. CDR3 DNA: TGTGCCAACAGCCCTAATCCAACTCGCGGGACTGAAGCTTTCTTT. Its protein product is CANSPNPTRGTEAFF.

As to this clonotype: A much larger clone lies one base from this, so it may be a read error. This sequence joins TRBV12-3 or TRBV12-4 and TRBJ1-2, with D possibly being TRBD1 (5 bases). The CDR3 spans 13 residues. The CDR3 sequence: CTSLGGYDYGYTF. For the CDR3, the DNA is TGTACCAGCTTGGGGGGATACGACTATGGCTACACCTTC.

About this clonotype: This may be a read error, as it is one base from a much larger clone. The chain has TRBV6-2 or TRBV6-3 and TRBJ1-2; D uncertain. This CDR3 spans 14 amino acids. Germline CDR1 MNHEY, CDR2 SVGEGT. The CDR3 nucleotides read TGTGCCAGCAGTTACGCCACCCTTTCGTATGGCTACATCTTC. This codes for CASSYATLSYGYIF.

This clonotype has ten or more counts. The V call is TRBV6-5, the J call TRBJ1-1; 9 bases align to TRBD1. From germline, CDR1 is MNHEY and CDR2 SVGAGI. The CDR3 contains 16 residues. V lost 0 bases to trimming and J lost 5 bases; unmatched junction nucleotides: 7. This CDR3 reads CASSYSRQGGGTEAFF. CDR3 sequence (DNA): TGTGCCAGCAGTTACTCGCGACAGGGGGGAGGAACTGAAGCTTTCTTT.